The clone carrying this T cell receptor beta chain showed up just a few times. V trimming: 5 bases; J trimming: 8 bases; junction bases outside the gene matches: 12. The CDR3 runs to 15 residues. The germline gives CDR1 SGHTA, CDR2 FQGNSA. The data belong to a study of blood T cell repertoires in COVID-19. TCRdb's copy holds only in-frame clones and misses some; the assay was immunoSEQ multiplex PCR. The data contain roughly 220,000 clones, almost 85% of them seen just once; the ten biggest clones take up 14% to 15%. The specimen sequenced was PBMCs or T cells enriched from blood (not recorded which). This sequence joins TRBV7-2 and TRBJ2-1; TRBD2 matches 7 bases. The clonotype was recovered from a man in his forties or fifties who had recovered from COVID-19. In nucleotides, the CDR3 is TGTGCCAGCAGCACGCTAGCGGACTCGGCGTATGAGCAGTTCTTC. Its protein product is CASSTLADSAYEQFF.